The rows below give T cell receptor beta chains drawn from one sample of a study of control samples from healthy donors and cancer patients. Assay used: immunoSEQ multiplex PCR; TCRdb lists only in-frame clones, some missing. The repertoire holds 100,000 to 150,000 clones, with roughly 90% as singletons. Sequencing used blood. The source is a man between 18 and 29 years old in good health. Each CDR3 is given with its conserved first and last residue. D genes are given only for firm matches. Size tells how often a clone was seen (once, few, many) or the class of an expanded clone, and some rows leave it out.

J gene | D gene | clone size | V gene | CDR3 DNA | CDR3 protein
TRBJ2-5 | TRBD2 | - | TRBV4-1 | TGCGCCAGCAGGGGACTACTCCAAGAGACCCAGTACTTC | CASRGLLQETQYF
TRBJ2-1 | TRBD2 | - | TRBV18 | TGTGCCAGCTCACCACCGGGCGGGGGGGCATGGAATGAGCAGTTCTTC | CASSPPGGGAWNEQFF
TRBJ1-2 | - | - | TRBV9 | TGTGCCAGCAGCGGCGGAGGGACAAGCTATGGCTACACCTTC | CASSGGGTSYGYTF
TRBJ1-2 | - | - | TRBV10-3 | TGTGCCATCAGTGAGAGGCCTGGACAGTCCTACACCTTC | CAISERPGQSYTF
TRBJ2-5 | - | - | TRBV5-1 | TGCGCCAGCAGCCCCAATATACGGGAGACCCAGTACTTC | CASSPNIRETQYF
TRBJ1-1 | - | - | TRBV29-1 | TGCAGCGCCTTCGGAGTCGAAGCTTTCTTT | CSAFGVEAFF
TRBJ2-4 | TRBD1 | - | TRBV3-1/TRBV3-2 | TGTGCCAGCAGCCAACCGGGACAGGGGCTAGCCAAAAACATTCAGTACTTC | CASSQPGQGLAKNIQYF
TRBJ2-1 | TRBD2 | once | TRBV11-2 | TGTGCCAGCAGCTTAGAAGCTAGCGGGGGCAATGAGCAGTTCTTC | CASSLEASGGNEQFF
TRBJ1-5 | - | - | TRBV6-1 | TGTGCCAGCAGTGAAGGGGGGGGCGGTCAGCCCCAGCATTTT | CASSEGGGGQPQHF
TRBJ2-1 | - | - | TRBV18 | TGTGCCAGCTCACCACCGAGAATAGCGGTTTACAATGAGCAGTTCTTC | CASSPPRIAVYNEQFF
TRBJ1-2 | - | - | TRBV5-1 | TGCGCCAGCAGCTTGGGGGGGACGTACTATGGCTACACCTTC | CASSLGGTYYGYTF
TRBJ2-1 | - | - | TRBV4-2 | TGTGCCAGCAGCCGGGTGACAGGCCTTTACAATGAGCAGTTCTTC | CASSRVTGLYNEQFF
TRBJ1-1 | TRBD1 | - | TRBV6-5 | TGTGCCAGCAGCACAGACAGGGCTGAAGCTTTCTTT | CASSTDRAEAFF
TRBJ1-2 | TRBD1 | - | TRBV10-3 | TGTGCCATCAGTCCAGGGGGGGGCTACACCTTC | CAISPGGGYTF
TRBJ1-1 | - | - | TRBV11-2 | TGTGCCAGCAGCTTAGTGGTGAACACTGAAGCTTTCTTT | CASSLVVNTEAFF
TRBJ2-7 | - | - | TRBV2 | TGTGCCAGCAGTGAAGTCAGCGAACTACCAAGTTACGAGCAGTACTTC | CASSEVSELPSYEQYF
TRBJ2-1 | TRBD2 | - | TRBV5-1 | TGCGCCAGCAGCTTGGAAGGGACTAGCTTACCCTACAATGAGCAGTTCTTC | CASSLEGTSLPYNEQFF
TRBJ1-5 | - | - | TRBV24-1 | TGTGCCACCAGAACCGGCGGGGTCCACAATCAGCCCCAGCATTTT | CATRTGGVHNQPQHF
TRBJ1-1 | - | - | TRBV9 | TGTGCCAGCAGCGTAGAAGGCAACACTGAAGCTTTCTTT | CASSVEGNTEAFF
TRBJ2-5 | - | - | TRBV7-9 | TGTGCCAGCGGGACACAAACTTATCGGGGGGAGACCCAGTACTTC | CASGTQTYRGETQYF
TRBJ2-1 | - | - | TRBV7-2 | TGTGCCAGCAGTTCGGCTCGAGCGGCGAGCTCCTACAATGAGCAGTTCTTC | CASSSARAASSYNEQFF
TRBJ2-2 | - | - | TRBV5-4 | TGTGCCAGCAGCCTGACAGGAGCGAACACCGGGGAGCTGTTTTTT | CASSLTGANTGELFF
TRBJ2-5 | - | - | TRBV27 | TGTGCCAGCAGTCCTTCAACTGGGGATACCCAGTACTTC | CASSPSTGDTQYF
TRBJ2-3 | TRBD1 | few | TRBV5-1 | TGCGCCAGCAGCCCGGACAGGGGGAGAGATACGCAGTATTTT | CASSPDRGRDTQYF
TRBJ1-1 | TRBD1 | - | TRBV19 | TGTGCCAGTAGTCCTCGGGACAGGGGCTTTAGTACTACTGAAGCTTTCTTT | CASSPRDRGFSTTEAFF
TRBJ1-2 | - | - | TRBV2 | TGTGCCAGCAGTGGGGGGGGTCATGGCTACACCTTC | CASSGGGHGYTF
TRBJ1-1 | - | - | TRBV7-2 | TGTGCCAGCAGCTTAGAGGCGAACACTGAAGCTTTCTTT | CASSLEANTEAFF
TRBJ1-5 | - | - | TRBV2 | TGTGCCAGCAGTGAAGAGGTAGGGCAGCCCCAGCATTTT | CASSEEVGQPQHF
TRBJ1-4 | - | - | TRBV29-1 | TGCAGCGTTGAAGATCCGAGTGAAAAACTGTTTTTT | CSVEDPSEKLFF
TRBJ2-7 | - | - | TRBV15 | TGTGCCACCAGCAGAGCCGGGGGACCCTACGAGCAGTACTTC | CATSRAGGPYEQYF
TRBJ1-4 | TRBD1 | - | TRBV7-6 | TGTGCCAGCAGCTTAATGACAGGGCCAAGGGAAAAACTGTTTTTT | CASSLMTGPREKLFF
TRBJ2-3 | - | - | TRBV9 | TGTGCCAGCAGCGCCCAGGGGGGACACACAGATACGCAGTATTTT | CASSAQGGHTDTQYF